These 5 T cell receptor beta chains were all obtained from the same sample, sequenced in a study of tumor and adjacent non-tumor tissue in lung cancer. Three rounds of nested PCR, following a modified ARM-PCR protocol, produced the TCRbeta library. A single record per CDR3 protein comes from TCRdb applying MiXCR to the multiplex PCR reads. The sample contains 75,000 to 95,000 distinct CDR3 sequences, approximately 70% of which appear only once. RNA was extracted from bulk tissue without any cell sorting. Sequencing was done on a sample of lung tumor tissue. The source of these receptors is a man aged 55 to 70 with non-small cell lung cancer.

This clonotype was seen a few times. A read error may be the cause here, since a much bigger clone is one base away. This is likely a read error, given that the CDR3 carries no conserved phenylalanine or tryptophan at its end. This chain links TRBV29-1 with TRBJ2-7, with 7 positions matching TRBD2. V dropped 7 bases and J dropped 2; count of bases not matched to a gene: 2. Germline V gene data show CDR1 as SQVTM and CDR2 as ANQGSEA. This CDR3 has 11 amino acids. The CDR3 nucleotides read TGCAGCGCCAGCGGGGCCTACGAGCAGTACCTC. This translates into CSASGAYEQYL.

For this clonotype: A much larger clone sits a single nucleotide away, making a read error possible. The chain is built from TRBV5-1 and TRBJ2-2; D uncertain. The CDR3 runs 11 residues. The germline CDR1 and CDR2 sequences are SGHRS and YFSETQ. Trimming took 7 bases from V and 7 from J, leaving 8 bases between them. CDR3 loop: CASPTDGELFF. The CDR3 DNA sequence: TGCGCCAGCCCGACTGACGGGGAGCTGTTTTTT.

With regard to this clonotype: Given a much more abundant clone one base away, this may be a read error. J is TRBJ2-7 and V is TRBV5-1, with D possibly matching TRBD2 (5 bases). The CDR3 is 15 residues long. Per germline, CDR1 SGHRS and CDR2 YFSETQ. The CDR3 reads CASSFLPGKNYGQYF. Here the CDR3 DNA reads TGCGCCAGCAGCTTCCTACCGGGGAAGAACTACGGGCAGTACTTC. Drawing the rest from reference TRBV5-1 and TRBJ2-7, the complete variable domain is KAGVTQTPRYLIKTRGQQVTLSCSPISGHRSVSWYQQTPGQGLQFLFEYFSETQRNKGNFPGRFSGRQFSNSRSEMNVSTLELGDSALYLCASSFLPGKNYGQYFGPGTRLTVT.

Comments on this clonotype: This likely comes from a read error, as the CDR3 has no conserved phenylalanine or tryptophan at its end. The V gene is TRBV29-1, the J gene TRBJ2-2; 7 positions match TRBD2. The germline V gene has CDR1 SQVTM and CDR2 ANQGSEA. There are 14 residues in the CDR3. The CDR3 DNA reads TGTAGCGTTGAAGGGCTAGCGGACACCGGGGAGCTGTTTTTG. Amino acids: CSVEGLADTGELFL.

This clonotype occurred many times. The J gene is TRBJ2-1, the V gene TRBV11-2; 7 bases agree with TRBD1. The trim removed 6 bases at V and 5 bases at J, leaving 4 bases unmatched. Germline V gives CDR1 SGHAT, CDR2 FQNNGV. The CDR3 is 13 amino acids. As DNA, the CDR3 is TGTGCCAGCAGTTTACAGGGGAACAATGAGCAGTTCTTC. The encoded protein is CASSLQGNNEQFF.